The entry below gives a single T cell receptor (beta chain) sequence along with its context. The data were obtained in a study of blood T cell repertoires in COVID-19. Study context: COVID-19 samples collected from the United States, Italy and Spain covered acute and convalescent phases.

Between the trimmed V and J ends, which lost 6 bases and 2 bases, there was a span of 4 bases. Germline V gene data show CDR1 as MDHEN and CDR2 as SYDVKM. The CDR3 spans 11 residues. Under the authors' procedure: The assay estimated nucleated cells by amplifying reference gene primers. Generated by immunoSEQ multiplex PCR, the TCRdb table keeps only in-frame clones and is missing some. D and trimming were read from the DNA, whereas the V and J calls and clone size are those reported in that table. The sample consists of about 130,000 clones, roughly 72% of them appearing once. Material: peripheral blood. This TCR was recovered from a man aged 55 to 70 with acute or convalescent COVID-19. V usage is TRBV28 and J usage is TRBJ2-5; D unclear. The CDR3 bases are TGTGCCAGCAGAACACAAGAGACCCAGTACTTC. Residues: CASRTQETQYF.